This T cell receptor beta chain was captured by sequencing in a study of human T cells and chemical hapten exposure. Study findings and constraints: More PT1 expanded TCRs went with higher patch test scores.

The time point here: patch test 1, 2 weeks after DPC sensitization. The sample's treatment: therapeutic diphenylcyclopropenone sensitization with weekly scalp DPC. This clonotype was counted at least ten times. No antigen is known for it. For the library, individual cDNA molecules each received unique molecular identifiers. MiXCR was run by TCRdb on the RACE reads, yielding one entry per CDR3 protein. The profile covers approximately 400,000 distinct CDR3 sequences, with around 4.8% appearing a single time and approximately 2.3% taken by the ten largest. The TCR originated in a woman in her 50s with alopecia areata. Some clones in this sample may be carry-over from other donors' samples. The sequencing used whole blood, collected in connection with sensitization to the hapten diphenylcyclopropenone (DPC).

Here the CDR3 reads CASSPSGGEETQYF. The DNA of the CDR3 is TGTGCCAGCAGCCCTAGTGGGGGGGAAGAGACCCAGTACTTC. V and J are TRBV9 and TRBJ2-5, with 7 bases identical to TRBD2. The V segment lost 4 bases and the J segment 3 bases; nucleotides outside the gene matches: 6. The CDR3 loop spans 14 amino acids. Per germline, CDR1 SGDLS and CDR2 YYNGEE.